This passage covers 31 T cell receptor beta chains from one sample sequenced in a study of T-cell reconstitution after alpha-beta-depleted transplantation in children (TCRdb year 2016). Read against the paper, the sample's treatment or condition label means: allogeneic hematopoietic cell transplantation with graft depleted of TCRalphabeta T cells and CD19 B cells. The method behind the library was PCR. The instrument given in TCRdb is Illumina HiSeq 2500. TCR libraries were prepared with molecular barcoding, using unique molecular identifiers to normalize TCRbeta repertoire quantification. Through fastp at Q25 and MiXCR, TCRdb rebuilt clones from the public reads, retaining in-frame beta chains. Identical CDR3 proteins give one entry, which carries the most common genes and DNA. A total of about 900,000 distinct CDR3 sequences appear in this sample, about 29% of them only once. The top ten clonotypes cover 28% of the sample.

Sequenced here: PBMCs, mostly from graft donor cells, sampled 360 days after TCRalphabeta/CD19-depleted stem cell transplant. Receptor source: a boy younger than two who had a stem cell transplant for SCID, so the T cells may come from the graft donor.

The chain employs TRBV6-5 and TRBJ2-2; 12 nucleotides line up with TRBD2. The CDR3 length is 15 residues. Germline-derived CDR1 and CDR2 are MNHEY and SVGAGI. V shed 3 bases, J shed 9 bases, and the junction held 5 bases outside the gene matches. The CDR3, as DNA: TGTGCCAGCAGTTATCTAGCGGGGGGGCGGAGGGAGCTGTTTTTT. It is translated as CASSYLAGGRRELFF.

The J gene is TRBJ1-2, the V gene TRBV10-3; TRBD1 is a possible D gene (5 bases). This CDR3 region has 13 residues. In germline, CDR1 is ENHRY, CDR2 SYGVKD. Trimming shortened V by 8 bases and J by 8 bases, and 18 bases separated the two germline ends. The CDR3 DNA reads TGTGCCATCTCGGGGCGGGGAGAAGGGGGCTACACCTTC. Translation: CAISGRGEGGYTF.

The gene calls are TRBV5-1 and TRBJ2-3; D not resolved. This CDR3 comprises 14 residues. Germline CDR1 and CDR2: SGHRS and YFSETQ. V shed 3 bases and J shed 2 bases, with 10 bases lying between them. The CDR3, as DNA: TGCGCCAGCAGCTACCTCCACTTCACAGATACGCAGTATTTT. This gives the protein CASSYLHFTDTQYF.

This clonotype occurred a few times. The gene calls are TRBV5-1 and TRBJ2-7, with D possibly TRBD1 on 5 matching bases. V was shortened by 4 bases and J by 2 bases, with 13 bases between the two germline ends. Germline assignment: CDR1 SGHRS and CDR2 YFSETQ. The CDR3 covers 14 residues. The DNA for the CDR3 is TGCGCCAGCAGCGGGGCCCACCGGGCCTACGAGCAGTACTTC. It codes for CASSGAHRAYEQYF. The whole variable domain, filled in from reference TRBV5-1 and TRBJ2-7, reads KAGVTQTPRYLIKTRGQQVTLSCSPISGHRSVSWYQQTPGQGLQFLFEYFSETQRNKGNFPGRFSGRQFSNSRSEMNVSTLELGDSALYLCASSGAHRAYEQYFGPGTRLTVT.

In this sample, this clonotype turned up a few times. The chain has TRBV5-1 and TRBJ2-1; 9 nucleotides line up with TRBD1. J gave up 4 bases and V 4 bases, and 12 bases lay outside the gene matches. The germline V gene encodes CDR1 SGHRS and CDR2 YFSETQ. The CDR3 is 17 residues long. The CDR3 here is CASSDTRGTGLYNEQFF. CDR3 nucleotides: TGCGCCAGCAGCGATACAAGGGGGACAGGGCTTTACAATGAGCAGTTCTTC.

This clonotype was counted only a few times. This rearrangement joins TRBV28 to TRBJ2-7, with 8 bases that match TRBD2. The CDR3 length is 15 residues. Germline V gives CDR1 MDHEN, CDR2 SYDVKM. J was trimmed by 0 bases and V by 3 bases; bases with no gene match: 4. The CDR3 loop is CASSFHGTSSYEQYF. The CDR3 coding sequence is TGTGCCAGCAGTTTCCACGGGACTAGCTCCTACGAGCAGTACTTC.

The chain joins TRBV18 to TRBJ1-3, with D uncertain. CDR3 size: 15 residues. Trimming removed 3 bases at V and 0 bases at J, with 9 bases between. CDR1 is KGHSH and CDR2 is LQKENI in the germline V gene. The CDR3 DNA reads TGTGCCAGCTCACCGTCAGGTGACTCTGGAAACACCATATATTTT. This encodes CASSPSGDSGNTIYF.

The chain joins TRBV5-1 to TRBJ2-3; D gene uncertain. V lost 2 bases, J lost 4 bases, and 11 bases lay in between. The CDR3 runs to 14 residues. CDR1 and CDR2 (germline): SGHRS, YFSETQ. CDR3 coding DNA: TGCGCCAGCAGCTTTTTATATGGAGCAGATACGCAGTATTTT. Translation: CASSFLYGADTQYF.

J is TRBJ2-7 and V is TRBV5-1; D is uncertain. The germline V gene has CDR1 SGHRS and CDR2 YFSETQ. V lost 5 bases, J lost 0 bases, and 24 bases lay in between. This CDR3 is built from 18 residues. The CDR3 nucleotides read TGCGCCAGCAGTCTTGTTACTCAAGGGCAGGCTACCTCCTACGAGCAGTACTTC. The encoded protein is CASSLVTQGQATSYEQYF.

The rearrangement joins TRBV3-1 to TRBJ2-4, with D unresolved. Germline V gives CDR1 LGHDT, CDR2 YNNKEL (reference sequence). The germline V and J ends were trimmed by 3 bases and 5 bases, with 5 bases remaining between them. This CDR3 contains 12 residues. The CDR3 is CASSHSQNIQYF. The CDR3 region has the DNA TGTGCCAGCAGCCACAGCCAAAACATTCAGTACTTC.

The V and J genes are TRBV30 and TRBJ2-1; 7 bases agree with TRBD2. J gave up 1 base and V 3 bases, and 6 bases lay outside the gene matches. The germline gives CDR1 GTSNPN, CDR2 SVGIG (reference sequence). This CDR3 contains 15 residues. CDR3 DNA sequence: TGTGCCTGGAGGCTAGCGGTAGGATCCTACAATGAGCAGTTCTTC. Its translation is CAWRLAVGSYNEQFF.

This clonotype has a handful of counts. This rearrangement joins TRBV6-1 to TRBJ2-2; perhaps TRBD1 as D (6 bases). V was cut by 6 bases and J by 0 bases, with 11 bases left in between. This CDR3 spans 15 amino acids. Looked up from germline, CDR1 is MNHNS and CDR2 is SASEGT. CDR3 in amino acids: CASRDSGANTGELFF. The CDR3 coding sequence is TGTGCCAGCAGGGATTCAGGGGCGAACACCGGGGAGCTGTTTTTT.

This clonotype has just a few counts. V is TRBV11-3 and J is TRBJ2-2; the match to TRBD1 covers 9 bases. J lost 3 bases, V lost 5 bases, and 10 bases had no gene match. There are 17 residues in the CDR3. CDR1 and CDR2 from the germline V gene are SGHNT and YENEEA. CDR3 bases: TGTGCCAGCAGCCCAGTACCGGGACAGGGTCACACCGGGGAGCTGTTTTTT. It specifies CASSPVPGQGHTGELFF.

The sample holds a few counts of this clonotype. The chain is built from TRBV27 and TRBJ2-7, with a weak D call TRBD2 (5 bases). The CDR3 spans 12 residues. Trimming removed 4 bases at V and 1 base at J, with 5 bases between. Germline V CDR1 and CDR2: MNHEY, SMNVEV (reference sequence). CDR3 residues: CASSWESYEQYF. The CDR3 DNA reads TGTGCCAGCAGTTGGGAGTCCTACGAGCAGTACTTC.

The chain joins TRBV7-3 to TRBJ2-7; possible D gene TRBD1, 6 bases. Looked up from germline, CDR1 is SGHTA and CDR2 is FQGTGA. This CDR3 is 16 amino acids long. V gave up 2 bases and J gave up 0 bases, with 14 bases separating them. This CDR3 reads CASSLGPRGSSYEQYF. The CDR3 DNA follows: TGTGCCAGCAGCTTAGGCCCTAGGGGGAGCTCCTACGAGCAGTACTTC.

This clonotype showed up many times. Written as DNA, the CDR3 is TGCAGTGCTAGTCGGACTAGCGGGGTCTTCGAGCAGTACTTC. Its protein is CSASRTSGVFEQYF. This chain links TRBV20-1 with TRBJ2-7, with 12 bases lining up with TRBD2. The germline V gene encodes CDR1 DFQATT and CDR2 SNEGSKA (reference sequence). Unmatched junction bases numbered 6, after V lost 3 bases and J lost 6 bases. The CDR3 covers 14 residues.

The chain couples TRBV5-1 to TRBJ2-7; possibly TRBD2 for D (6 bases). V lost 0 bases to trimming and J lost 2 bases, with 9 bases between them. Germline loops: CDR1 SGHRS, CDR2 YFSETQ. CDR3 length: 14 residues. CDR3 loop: CASSLGIAAYEQYF. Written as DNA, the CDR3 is TGCGCCAGCAGCTTGGGAATAGCGGCCTACGAGCAGTACTTC.

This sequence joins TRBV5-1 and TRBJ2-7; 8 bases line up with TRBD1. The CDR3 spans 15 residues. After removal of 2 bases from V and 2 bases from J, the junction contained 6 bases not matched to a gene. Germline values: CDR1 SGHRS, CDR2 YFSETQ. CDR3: CASSLRTGLTYEQYF. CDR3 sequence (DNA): TGCGCCAGCAGCTTAAGGACAGGGCTTACCTACGAGCAGTACTTC.

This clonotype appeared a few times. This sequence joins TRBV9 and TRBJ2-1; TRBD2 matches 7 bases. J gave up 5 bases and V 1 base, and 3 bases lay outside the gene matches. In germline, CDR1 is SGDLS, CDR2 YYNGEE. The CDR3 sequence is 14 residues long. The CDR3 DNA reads TGTGCCAGCAGCGTACTAGCGGTCCACAATGAGCAGTTCTTC. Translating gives CASSVLAVHNEQFF.

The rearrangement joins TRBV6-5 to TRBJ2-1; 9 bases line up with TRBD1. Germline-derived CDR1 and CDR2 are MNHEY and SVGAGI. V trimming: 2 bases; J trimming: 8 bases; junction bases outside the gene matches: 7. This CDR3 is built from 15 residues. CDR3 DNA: TGTGCCAGCAGTTACGGGACAGGGAATTTCGATGAGCAGTTCTTC. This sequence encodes CASSYGTGNFDEQFF.

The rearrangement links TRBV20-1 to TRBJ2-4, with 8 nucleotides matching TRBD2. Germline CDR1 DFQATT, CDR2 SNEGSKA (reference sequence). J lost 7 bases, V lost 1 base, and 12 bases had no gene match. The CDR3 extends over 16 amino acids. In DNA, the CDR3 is TGCAGTGCTAGAGTCCCTCGGGGGGGGGACTGGAACATTCAGTACTTC. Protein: CSARVPRGGDWNIQYF.

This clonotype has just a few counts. The CDR3 nucleotides are TGTGCCAGCAGTCCTTATAGGGGCGCCAGCGAAAAACTGTTTTTT. It codes for CASSPYRGASEKLFF. The chain links TRBV12-3 or TRBV12-4 to TRBJ1-4, with D perhaps matching TRBD1 (5 bases). V shed 5 bases and J shed 8 bases, with 18 bases lying between them. This CDR3 spans 15 amino acids.

CDR3 sequence reads: CASSYRTGDFPEAFF. CDR3 coding DNA: TGTGCCAGCAGCTATCGGACAGGGGATTTCCCTGAAGCTTTCTTT. The J gene is TRBJ1-1, the V gene TRBV12-3 or TRBV12-4; 9 nucleotides match TRBD1. V lost 6 bases to trimming and J lost 6 bases; unmatched junction nucleotides: 11. This CDR3 has 15 residues.

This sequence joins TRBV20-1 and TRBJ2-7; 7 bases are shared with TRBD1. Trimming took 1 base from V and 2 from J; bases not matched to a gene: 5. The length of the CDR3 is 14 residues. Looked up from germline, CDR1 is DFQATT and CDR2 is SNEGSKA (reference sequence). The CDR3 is CSARVRDRAYEQYF. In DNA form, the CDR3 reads TGCAGTGCTAGAGTTCGGGACAGAGCCTACGAGCAGTACTTC.

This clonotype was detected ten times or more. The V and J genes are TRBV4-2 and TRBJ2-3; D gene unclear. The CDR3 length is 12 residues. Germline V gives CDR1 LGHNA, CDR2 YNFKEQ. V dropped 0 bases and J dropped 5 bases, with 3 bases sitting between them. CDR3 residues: CASSQDLDTQYF. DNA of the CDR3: TGTGCCAGCAGCCAAGATTTAGATACGCAGTATTTT.

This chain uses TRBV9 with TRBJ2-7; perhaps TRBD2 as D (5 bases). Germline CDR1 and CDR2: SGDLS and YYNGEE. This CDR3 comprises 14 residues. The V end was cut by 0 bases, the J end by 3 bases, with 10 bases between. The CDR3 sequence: CASSVGGDGYEQYF. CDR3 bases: TGTGCCAGCAGCGTAGGGGGAGATGGCTACGAGCAGTACTTC. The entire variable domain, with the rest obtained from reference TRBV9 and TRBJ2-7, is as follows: DSGVTQTPKHLITATGQRVTLRCSPRSGDLSVYWYQQSLDQGLQFLIQYYNGEERAKGNILERFSAQQFPDLHSELNLSSLELGDSALYFCASSVGGDGYEQYFGPGTRLTVT.

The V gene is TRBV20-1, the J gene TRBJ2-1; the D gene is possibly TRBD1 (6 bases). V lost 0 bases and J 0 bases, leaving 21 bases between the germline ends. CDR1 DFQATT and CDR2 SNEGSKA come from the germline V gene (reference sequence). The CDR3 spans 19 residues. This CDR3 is CSARDLGPGHLLSYNEQFF. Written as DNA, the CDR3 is TGCAGTGCTAGAGATCTCGGGCCGGGACACCTCCTCTCCTACAATGAGCAGTTCTTC.

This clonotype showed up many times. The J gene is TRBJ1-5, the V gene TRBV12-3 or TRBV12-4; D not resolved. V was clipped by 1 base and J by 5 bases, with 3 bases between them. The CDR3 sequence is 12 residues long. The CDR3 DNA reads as TGTGCCAGCAGTTTAGGGTATCAGCCCCAGCATTTT. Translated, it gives CASSLGYQPQHF.

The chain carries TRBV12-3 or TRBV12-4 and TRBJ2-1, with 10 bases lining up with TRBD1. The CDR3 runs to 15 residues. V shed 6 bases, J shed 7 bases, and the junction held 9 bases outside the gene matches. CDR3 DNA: TGTGCCAGCAGCACCGACAGGGGGCGCGAGAATGAGCAGTTCTTC. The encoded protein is CASSTDRGRENEQFF.

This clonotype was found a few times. The CDR3 spells CSVRPGKIVEQYF. The CDR3 DNA reads TGCAGCGTCCGCCCAGGAAAAATCGTCGAGCAGTACTTC. The chain employs TRBV29-1 and TRBJ2-7; no definite D call. Germline V gene data show CDR1 as SQVTM and CDR2 as ANQGSEA. This CDR3 is 13 amino acids long. Trimming shortened V by 6 bases and J by 6 bases, and 18 bases separated the two germline ends.

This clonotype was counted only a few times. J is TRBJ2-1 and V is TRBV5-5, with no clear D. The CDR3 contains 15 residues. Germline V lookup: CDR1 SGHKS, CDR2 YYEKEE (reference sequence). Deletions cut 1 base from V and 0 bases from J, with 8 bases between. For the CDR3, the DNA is TGTGCCAGCAGCTTGACTGCGAGCTCCTACAATGAGCAGTTCTTC. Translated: CASSLTASSYNEQFF.